The source of this TCR beta chain is a study of CD8+ T cells in alopecia areata. General study results and limits: Tofacitinib significantly lowered scalp clonality and expanded CD8+ clones among the top 100. Clonality in lesional scalp, especially alopecia totalis/universalis, exceeded that of normal scalp. During tofacitinib treatment, many expanded lesional clones remained in scalp and blood.

It was cDNA, reverse transcribed from extracted RNA, that served as the sequencing template. Clones were sequenced by immunoSEQ multiplex PCR, and TCRdb holds only the in-frame ones, with some missing. The repertoire consists of 100,000 to 150,000 clones, with over 60% occurring once and the leading ten covering 5.7%. Treatment indicated: oral pan-JAK inhibitor, 5-10 mg twice daily. Alopecia areata patients had lesional scalp punch biopsies and peripheral blood taken from them. Germline CDR1 reads SNHLY; CDR2 reads FYNNEI. V was pared by 4 bases and J by 2 bases, with 12 bases between. This CDR3 region has 14 residues. This clone was counted once. Its target is not known.

J is TRBJ2-7 and V is TRBV2, with a weak D call TRBD2 (5 bases). The starting material was CD4+ T cells sorted from blood, obtained at week 4, from a patient treated with tofacitinib. The sequence was collected from a human donor with alopecia areata. The CDR3: CASSVGERAYEQYF. The CDR3 nucleotides are TGTGCCAGCAGTGTTGGGGAGAGGGCCTACGAGCAGTACTTC.